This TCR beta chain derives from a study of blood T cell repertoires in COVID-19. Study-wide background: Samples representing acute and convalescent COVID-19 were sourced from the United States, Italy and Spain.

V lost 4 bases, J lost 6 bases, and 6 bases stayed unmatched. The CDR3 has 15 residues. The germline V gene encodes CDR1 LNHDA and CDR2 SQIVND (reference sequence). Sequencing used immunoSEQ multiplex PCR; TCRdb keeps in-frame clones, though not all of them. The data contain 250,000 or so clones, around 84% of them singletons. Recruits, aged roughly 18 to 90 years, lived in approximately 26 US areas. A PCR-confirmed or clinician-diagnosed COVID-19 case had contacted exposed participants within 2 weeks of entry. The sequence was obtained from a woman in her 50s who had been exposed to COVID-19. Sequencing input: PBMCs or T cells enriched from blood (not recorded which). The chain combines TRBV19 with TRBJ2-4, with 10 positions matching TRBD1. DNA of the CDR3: TGTGCCAGTAGTACCGGGACAGGGGACGCAAACATTCAGTACTTC. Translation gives CASSTGTGDANIQYF.